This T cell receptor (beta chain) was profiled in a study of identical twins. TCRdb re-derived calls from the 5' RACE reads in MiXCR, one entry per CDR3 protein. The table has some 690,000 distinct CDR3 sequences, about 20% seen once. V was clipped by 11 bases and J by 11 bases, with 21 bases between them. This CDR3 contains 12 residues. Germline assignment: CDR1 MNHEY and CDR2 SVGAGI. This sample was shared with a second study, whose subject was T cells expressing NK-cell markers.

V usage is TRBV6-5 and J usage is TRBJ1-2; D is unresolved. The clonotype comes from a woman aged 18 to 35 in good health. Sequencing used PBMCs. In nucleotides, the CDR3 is TGTGCCGTGTGGGCACTAACTTCGGGGTACACCTTC. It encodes CAVWALTSGYTF.